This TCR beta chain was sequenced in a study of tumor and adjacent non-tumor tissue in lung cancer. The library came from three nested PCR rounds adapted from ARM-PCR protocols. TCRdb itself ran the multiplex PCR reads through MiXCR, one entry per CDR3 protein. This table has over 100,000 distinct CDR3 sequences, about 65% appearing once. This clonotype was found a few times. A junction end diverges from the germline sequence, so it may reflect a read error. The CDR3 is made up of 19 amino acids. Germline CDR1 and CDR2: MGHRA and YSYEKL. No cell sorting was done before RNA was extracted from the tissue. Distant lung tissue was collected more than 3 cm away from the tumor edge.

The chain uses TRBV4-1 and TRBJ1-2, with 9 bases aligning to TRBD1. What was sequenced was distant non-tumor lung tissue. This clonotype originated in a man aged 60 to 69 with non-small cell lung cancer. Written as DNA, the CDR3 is TGCGCCAGCAGCCAAGGTTCCAGGACAGGGGACTCTACTAACTATGTCTACACCTTC. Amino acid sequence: CASSQGSRTGDSTNYVYTF.